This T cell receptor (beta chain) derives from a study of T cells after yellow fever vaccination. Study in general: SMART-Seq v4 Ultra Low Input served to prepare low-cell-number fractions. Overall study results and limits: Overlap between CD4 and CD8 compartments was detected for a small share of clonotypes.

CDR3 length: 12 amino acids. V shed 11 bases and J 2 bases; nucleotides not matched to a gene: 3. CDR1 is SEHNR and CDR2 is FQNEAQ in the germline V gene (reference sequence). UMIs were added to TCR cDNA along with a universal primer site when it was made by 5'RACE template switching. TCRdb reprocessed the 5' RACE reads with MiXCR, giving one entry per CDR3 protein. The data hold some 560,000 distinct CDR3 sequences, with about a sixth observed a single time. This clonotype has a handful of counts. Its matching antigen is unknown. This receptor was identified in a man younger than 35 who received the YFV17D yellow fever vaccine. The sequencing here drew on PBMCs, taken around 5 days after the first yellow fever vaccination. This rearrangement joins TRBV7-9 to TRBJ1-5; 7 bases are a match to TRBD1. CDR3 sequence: CAGGTGNQPQHF. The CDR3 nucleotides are TGTGCCGGCGGGACAGGCAATCAGCCCCAGCATTTT.